Below are 32 T cell receptor beta chains sequenced from a single sample in a study of control samples from healthy donors and cancer patients (dated by TCRdb to 2020 to 2021). Library creation used the immunoSEQ multiplex PCR assay. TCRdb took this table from immuneACCESS and kept in-frame rearrangements with V and J called. Such tables lack part of the clones; where checked against another copy, unresolved V genes explain under half of the gap, and the rest is unexplained. In all, the sample holds about 98,000 clones, and about four fifths of those were seen once. The top ten hold 10% of the sample. Material for sequencing was blood. All receptors come from a woman aged 30 to 39 in good health.

This chain uses TRBV5-1 with TRBJ2-1; 8 bases line up with TRBD2. The V gene's germline CDR1 is SGHRS and CDR2 YFSETQ. CDR3 length: 15 amino acids. J was trimmed by 8 bases and V by 0 bases; bases with no gene match: 7. The DNA for the CDR3 is TGCGCCAGCAGCTTGGCCGGGAGGGCCCATGATGAGCAGTTCTTC. Residues: CASSLAGRAHDEQFF.

The chain recombines TRBV4-3 with TRBJ2-5, with D uncertain. This CDR3 contains 14 residues. V was shortened by 4 bases and J by 4 bases, with 13 bases between the two germline ends. The germline V gene has CDR1 LGHNA and CDR2 YSLEER. The DNA of the CDR3 is TGCGCCAGCAGCCTTACAACGGGTCCAGAGACCCAGTACTTC. This encodes CASSLTTGPETQYF.

V is TRBV9 and J is TRBJ1-2, with TRBD1 as a possible D gene (6 bases). Germline-derived CDR1 and CDR2 are SGDLS and YYNGEE. Trimming left V 3 bases short and J 2 bases short, with 11 bases between. The CDR3 loop spans 14 amino acids. The CDR3 region is CASSGEQGNYGYTF. CDR3 bases: TGTGCCAGCAGCGGGGAACAGGGCAACTATGGCTACACCTTC.

The chain joins TRBV14 to TRBJ1-1; 7 nucleotides align to TRBD1. The trim removed 4 bases at V and 5 bases at J, leaving 4 bases unmatched. Germline assignment: CDR1 SGHDN and CDR2 FVKESK. The length of the CDR3 is 13 residues. This CDR3 reads CASSPLTGTEAFF. The DNA for the CDR3 is TGTGCCAGCAGCCCCCTGACAGGGACTGAAGCTTTCTTT.

This rearrangement joins TRBV11-2 to TRBJ2-7, with D unclear. The germline V and J ends were trimmed by 3 bases and 0 bases, with 12 bases remaining between them. CDR3 size: 15 residues. The germline V gene encodes CDR1 SGHAT and CDR2 FQNNGV. The CDR3 region is CASSLEGPSSYEQYF. CDR3 DNA: TGTGCCAGCAGCTTGGAAGGGCCCAGCTCCTACGAGCAGTACTTC.

CDR3: CASCTPGAEAFF. CDR3 bases: TGTGCCAGCTGCACCCCGGGGGCTGAAGCTTTCTTT. The chain employs TRBV6-5 and TRBJ1-1, with D perhaps TRBD1 (5 bases). CDR1 and CDR2 (germline): MNHEY, SVGAGI. Deletions cut 8 bases from V and 6 bases from J, with 13 bases between. The CDR3 covers 12 residues.

V and J are TRBV5-1 and TRBJ2-1; D unresolved. Trimming removed 3 bases from V and 15 bases from J, with 13 bases in between. Per germline, CDR1 SGHRS and CDR2 YFSETQ. This CDR3 spans 11 amino acids. The chain's CDR3 is CASSSGLGRFF. CDR3 sequence (DNA): TGCGCCAGCAGCTCGGGCCTAGGGCGGTTCTTC.

The chain employs TRBV11-2 and TRBJ2-6; possibly TRBD2 for D (6 bases). Trimming left V 3 bases short and J 2 bases short, with 14 bases between. The germline CDR1 and CDR2 sequences are SGHAT and FQNNGV. The CDR3 runs 17 residues. The CDR3 spells CASSLGGPGTGANVLTF. The CDR3 nucleotides read TGTGCCAGCAGCTTGGGGGGTCCGGGGACTGGGGCCAACGTCCTGACTTTC.

This clone was recorded a few times. The chain joins TRBV7-3 to TRBJ1-2; 7 bases match TRBD1. The ends lost 5 bases at V and 7 bases at J; junction bases unmatched: 7. This CDR3 region has 13 residues. Per the germline V gene, CDR1 is SGHTA and CDR2 is FQGTGA. CDR3 amino acids: CASSPSDRAGYTF. CDR3 in DNA: TGTGCCAGCAGCCCTTCTGACAGGGCTGGCTACACCTTC. The entire variable domain, with the rest obtained from reference TRBV7-3 and TRBJ1-2, is as follows: GAGVSQTPSNKVTEKGKYVELRCDPISGHTALYWYRQSLGQGPEFLIYFQGTGAADDSGLPNDRFFAVRPEGSVSTLKIQRTERGDSAVYLCASSPSDRAGYTFGSGTRLTVV.

V usage is TRBV29-1 and J usage is TRBJ1-5; D is perhaps TRBD1 (5 bases). V lost 6 bases and J 2 bases, leaving 14 bases between the germline ends. The germline CDR1 and CDR2 sequences are SQVTM and ANQGSEA. The CDR3 has 14 residues. CDR3 sequence reads: CSVANQGGNQPQHF. The DNA of the CDR3 is TGCAGCGTCGCGAACCAGGGAGGCAATCAGCCCCAGCATTTT. Full variable domain (remainder filled in from reference TRBV29-1 and TRBJ1-5): SAVISQKPSRDICQRGTSLTIQCQVDSQVTMMFWYRQQPGQSLTLIATANQGSEATYESGFVIDKFPISRPNLTFSTLTVSNMSPEDSSIYLCSVANQGGNQPQHFGDGTRLSIL.

This chain links TRBV29-1 with TRBJ2-1, with 7 nucleotides matching TRBD1. The V gene's germline CDR1 is SQVTM and CDR2 ANQGSEA. This CDR3 is 14 amino acids long. V lost 3 bases, J lost 2 bases, and 4 bases stayed unmatched. The CDR3 reads CSVEGQLTYNEQFF. The CDR3 nucleotides read TGCAGCGTTGAGGGACAGTTAACCTACAATGAGCAGTTCTTC.

V and J are TRBV30 and TRBJ2-7; unclear D gene. V lost 4 bases and J 4 bases, leaving 8 bases between the germline ends. CDR3 length: 11 residues. Germline-derived CDR1 and CDR2 are GTSNPN and SVGIG (reference sequence). The CDR3 region has the DNA TGTGCCTGGAAGGTGGAGTACGAGCAGTACTTC. This sequence encodes CAWKVEYEQYF.

The chain couples TRBV6-5 to TRBJ1-6; no clear D gene. Germline values: CDR1 MNHEY, CDR2 SVGAGI. Trimming shortened V by 6 bases and J by 6 bases, and 9 bases separated the two germline ends. The CDR3 loop spans 13 amino acids. CDR3 sequence reads: CASRDGPNSPLHF. CDR3 in DNA: TGTGCCAGCAGGGACGGCCCTAATTCACCCCTCCACTTT.

This chain uses TRBV7-2 with TRBJ2-3; the D call may be TRBD1 or TRBD2 (6 bases each). V was shortened by 6 bases and J by 8 bases, with 21 bases between the two germline ends. The CDR3 runs to 15 residues. The V gene's germline CDR1 is SGHTA and CDR2 FQGNSA. The CDR3 here is CASSPPGARRLTQYF. For the CDR3, the DNA is TGTGCCAGCAGTCCCCCGGGGGCACGCCGGCTTACGCAGTATTTT.

V usage is TRBV7-8 and J usage is TRBJ1-1, with D unresolved. The CDR3 extends over 14 amino acids. The V end was cut by 1 base, the J end by 0 bases, with 6 bases between. CDR1 SGHVS and CDR2 FQNEAQ come from the germline V gene. CDR3 sequence reads: CASSLGRLNTEAFF. CDR3 bases: TGTGCCAGCAGCTTAGGGCGGTTGAACACTGAAGCTTTCTTT.

V and J are TRBV7-2 and TRBJ2-5; perhaps TRBD1 as D (6 bases). Germline CDR1 is SGHTA and CDR2 is FQGNSA. V was pared by 5 bases and J by 5 bases, with 18 bases between. There are 15 residues in the CDR3. The CDR3 region has the DNA TGTGCCAGCAGCACCCCGGGACAAGAAGGGGAGACCCAGTACTTC. This encodes CASSTPGQEGETQYF.

This chain uses TRBV7-9 with TRBJ1-6; D is unclear. Trimming left V 5 bases short and J 9 bases short, with 11 bases between. Germline V gene sequence: CDR1 SEHNR, CDR2 FQNEAQ (reference sequence). The CDR3 runs 13 residues. DNA for the CDR3: TGTGCCAGCAGCCCAACCGGGAGTTCACCCCTCCACTTT. Translating gives CASSPTGSSPLHF.

This clone came up a few times. The rearrangement links TRBV7-8 to TRBJ2-5, with D possibly being TRBD2 (6 bases). The germline CDR1 and CDR2 sequences are SGHVS and FQNEAQ. V was cut by 5 bases and J by 5 bases, with 15 bases left in between. CDR3 length: 14 amino acids. Here the CDR3 DNA reads TGTGCCAGCAGCGCAGACGTAGGGAGGGAGACCCAGTACTTC. As protein: CASSADVGRETQYF.

This rearrangement joins TRBV12-5 to TRBJ2-1; D is unresolved. The CDR3 loop spans 11 amino acids. Trimming left V 2 bases short and J 5 bases short, with 1 base between. In germline, CDR1 is LGHNT, CDR2 FRNRAP. The CDR3 is CASGLHNEQFF. CDR3 DNA: TGTGCTAGTGGTTTGCACAATGAGCAGTTCTTC. The full variable domain, rest sourced from reference TRBV12-5 and TRBJ2-1, is DARVTQTPRHKVTEMGQEVTMRCQPILGHNTVFWYRQTMMQGLELLAYFRNRAPLDDSGMPKDRFSAEMPDATLATLKIQPSEPRDSAVYFCASGLHNEQFFGPGTRLTVL.

This rearrangement joins TRBV2 to TRBJ2-7, with 12 bases lining up with TRBD1. The CDR3 length is 16 residues. J was trimmed by 4 bases and V by 6 bases; bases with no gene match: 10. CDR1 SNHLY and CDR2 FYNNEI come from the germline V gene. Written as DNA, the CDR3 is TGTGCCAGCAGGCCGGGACAGGGGGCTGTAGGGTACGAGCAGTACTTC. Translated: CASRPGQGAVGYEQYF.

V and J are TRBV4-3 and TRBJ1-3; D not resolved. Germline V CDR1 and CDR2: LGHNA, YSLEER. V lost 0 bases, J lost 1 base, and 13 bases lay in between. This CDR3 contains 17 residues. The CDR3 here is CASSQDVLGWSGNTIYF. The CDR3 region has the DNA TGCGCCAGCAGCCAAGATGTTCTGGGGTGGTCTGGAAACACCATATATTTT.

For the CDR3, the DNA is TGTGCCAGCACCTCAGCGACCTACGAGCAGTACTTC. This codes for CASTSATYEQYF. The genes are TRBV2 and TRBJ2-7; D unresolved. CDR3 length equals 12 residues. Germline V gene data show CDR1 as SNHLY and CDR2 as FYNNEI. V was clipped by 7 bases and J by 2 bases, with 9 bases between them.

V usage is TRBV9 and J usage is TRBJ2-3, with D tentatively TRBD1 or TRBD2 (5 bases each). Trimming cost V 4 bases and J 4 bases, with 19 bases left between them. This CDR3 has 16 amino acids. Germline V CDR1 and CDR2: SGDLS, YYNGEE. CDR3 nucleotides: TGTGCCAGCAGCCCTTCTCTAGGGGCCGGGGCAGATACGCAGTATTTT. Protein product: CASSPSLGAGADTQYF.

The gene calls are TRBV6-2 or TRBV6-3 and TRBJ1-1; D may be TRBD1 (5 bases). The V end was cut by 4 bases, the J end by 6 bases, with 12 bases between. The CDR3 has 13 residues. CDR1 MNHEY and CDR2 SVGEGT come from the germline V gene. CDR3 sequence (DNA): TGTGCCAGCAGTTCGGGACGGATCCCTGAAGCTTTCTTT. Residues: CASSSGRIPEAFF.

Only one count was recorded for this clone. CDR3: CASAAPSGGGANTGELFF. CDR3 bases: TGCGCCAGCGCCGCGCCTAGCGGGGGGGGAGCGAACACCGGGGAGCTGTTTTTT. This chain links TRBV5-1 with TRBJ2-2; 12 nucleotides line up with TRBD2. The ends lost 7 bases at V and 0 bases at J; junction bases unmatched: 10. Germline CDR1 is SGHRS and CDR2 is YFSETQ. This CDR3 spans 18 amino acids.

This chain uses TRBV2 with TRBJ2-5, with TRBD2 identical over 10 bases. Germline V gives CDR1 SNHLY, CDR2 FYNNEI. Trimming cost V 5 bases and J 5 bases; bases outside gene matches: 8. There are 15 residues in the CDR3. The CDR3 DNA reads as TGTGCCAGCAGTACAGCGGGGGGGCTTTGGGAGACCCAGTACTTC. It yields the protein CASSTAGGLWETQYF.

The chain joins TRBV7-9 to TRBJ1-4; D gene unclear. V was clipped by 3 bases and J by 4 bases, with 6 bases between them. Germline CDR1 and CDR2: SEHNR and FQNEAQ (reference sequence). This CDR3 region has 13 residues. The CDR3 protein is CASSFQHNEKLFF. The CDR3 DNA sequence: TGTGCCAGCAGCTTTCAGCATAATGAAAAACTGTTTTTT.

The chain employs TRBV9 and TRBJ2-5; D is possibly TRBD2 (6 bases). CDR1 and CDR2 from the germline V gene are SGDLS and YYNGEE. The CDR3 length is 15 residues. V was shortened by 2 bases and J by 4 bases, with 15 bases between the two germline ends. CDR3 sequence: CASSVGGGVPETQYF. DNA for the CDR3: TGTGCCAGCAGCGTGGGTGGCGGGGTACCAGAGACCCAGTACTTC.

This chain links TRBV7-2 with TRBJ2-6; the D gene is possibly TRBD2 (6 bases). The CDR3 extends over 15 amino acids. The germline gives CDR1 SGHTA, CDR2 FQGNSA. With 3 bases removed from V and 2 bases from J, the gap between germline ends came to 8 bases. CDR3 bases: TGTGCCAGCAGCTTGGGCGGGACTGGGGCCAACGTCCTGACTTTC. Amino acid sequence: CASSLGGTGANVLTF.

The chain links TRBV19 to TRBJ1-3, with D unresolved. This CDR3 region has 15 residues. Germline CDR1 and CDR2: LNHDA and SQIVND (reference sequence). V lost 5 bases, J lost 0 bases, and 11 bases lay in between. For the CDR3, the DNA is TGTGCCAGTAGTCCTAGGGTGAGCTCTGGAAACACCATATATTTT. This gives the protein CASSPRVSSGNTIYF.

The chain is built from TRBV5-4 and TRBJ2-1; 10 nucleotides match TRBD2. V dropped 4 bases and J dropped 5; count of bases not matched to a gene: 6. Germline values: CDR1 SGHNT, CDR2 YYREEE (reference sequence). The CDR3 totals 15 residues. The chain's CDR3 is CASSGAGGLDNEQFF. The CDR3 DNA reads as TGTGCCAGCAGCGGAGCGGGGGGGCTGGACAATGAGCAGTTCTTC.

The V call is TRBV7-2, the J call TRBJ1-2; D call uncertain. This CDR3 is built from 13 residues. The germline V gene has CDR1 SGHTA and CDR2 FQGNSA. V lost 0 bases, J lost 2 bases, and 4 bases lay in between. The CDR3 spells CASSLAGNYGYTF. The DNA for the CDR3 is TGTGCCAGCAGCTTAGCTGGGAACTATGGCTACACCTTC.